The source of this T cell receptor (beta chain) is a study of cytomegalovirus exposure and HLA in healthy donors. Assay: immunoSEQ multiplex PCR; the TCRdb copy retains only in-frame clones and omits some. The table has over 85,000 clones, just under 95% seen once. The CDR3 spans 15 residues. Germline CDR1 is SNHLY and CDR2 is FYNNEI. Trimming cost V 8 bases and J 7 bases; bases outside gene matches: 13. With respect to this clone: What it recognizes is unknown.

General study findings and limits: The TCR clusters that emerged in the first cohort tended, a later analysis found, to co-occur in the approximately 130 validation repertoires. Three CMV-associated chains were confirmed in vitro to be specific for CMV antigens.

This sequence originates from a young woman in good health and CMV-seronegative. Sequencing used PBMCs. The gene calls are TRBV2 and TRBJ2-2; TRBD1 aligns across 7 bases. CDR3: CASDLQGSGIGELFF. The CDR3 DNA sequence: TGTGCCAGCGATCTACAGGGGAGTGGGATCGGGGAGCTGTTTTTT. The whole variable domain, remainder taken from reference TRBV2 and TRBJ2-2, is EPEVTQTPSHQVTQMGQEVILRCVPISNHLYFYWYRQILGQKVEFLVSFYNNEISEKSEIFDDQFSVERPDGSNFTLKIRSTKLEDSAMYFCASDLQGSGIGELFFGEGSRLTVL.